This TCR beta chain derives from a study of blood T cells in healthy people across ages. On the study more broadly: In model experiments, template switching was able to capture about one barcoded beta molecule for every two T cells that were present. General study findings and limits: More naive CD4+ cells and higher diversity were found in long-lived than in aged donors. A conclusive naive versus antigen-experienced comparison was prevented by the unsorted PBMCs.

For the second PCR, which ran for 7 to 11 cycles, a sample-barcoded 5' primer and a J-beta primer mix were used. From each sample, at least 3 million paired-end reads containing CDR3 were obtained. MiXCR was run by TCRdb on the 5' RACE reads, yielding one entry per CDR3 protein. The sample lists 1.5 million to 2 million distinct CDR3 sequences, 28% seen once, with over 7% in the top ten. Comment on this clonotype: What it binds is not known. The germline gene is not matched at one end of the junction; a read error may be the cause.

The CDR3 length is 18 residues. CDR1 MDHEN and CDR2 SYDVKM come from the germline V gene. The sequenced material came from blood. This sequence joins TRBV28 and TRBJ2-3, with 13 bases fitting TRBD2. This TCR came from a woman in her 30s in good health. The CDR3: CASSSAGLAGSGTDAQYF. The CDR3 bases are TGTGCCAGCAGTTCAGCGGGACTAGCGGGGTCTGGTACAGATGCGCAGTATTTT. Full variable domain (outside the CDR3, taken from reference TRBV28 and TRBJ2-3): DVKVTQSSRYLVKRTGEKVFLECVQDMDHENMFWYRQDPGLGLRLIYFSYDVKMKEKGDIPEGYSVSREKKERFSLILESASTNQTSMYLCASSSAGLAGSGTDAQYFGPGTRLTVL.